This passage covers 24 T cell receptor beta chains from one sample sequenced in a study of shared clonotypes between healthy human individuals. Sequencing used immunoSEQ multiplex PCR; TCRdb keeps in-frame clones, though not all of them. The repertoire holds around 690,000 clones, with less than 95% as singletons. What was sequenced was memory CD8+ T cells from PBMCs. The subset: CD45RO+ cells pooled with CCR7-negative TemRA cells. All receptors come from a man between 18 and 35 years old in good health. Some clones in this sample may be carry-over from other donors' samples.

DNA of the CDR3: TGTGCCAGCAGCCCCTCCCGCGGGAGGAACACCGGGGAGCTGTTTTTT. This translates into CASSPSRGRNTGELFF. The J gene is TRBJ2-2, the V gene TRBV13; TRBD2 agrees at 7 bases. Germline V gives CDR1 PRHDT, CDR2 FYEKMQ (reference sequence). V trimming: 5 bases; J trimming: 1 base; junction bases outside the gene matches: 7. The CDR3 is 16 amino acids.

The CDR3 sequence: CASSLAGRFTDTQYF. In DNA form, the CDR3 reads TGTGCCAGCAGCTTAGCGGGGAGGTTCACAGATACGCAGTATTTT. This chain links TRBV7-8 with TRBJ2-3, with D perhaps matching TRBD2 (6 bases). Germline-derived CDR1 and CDR2 are SGHVS and FQNEAQ. The CDR3 spans 15 residues. Trimming removed 0 bases from V and 2 bases from J, with 9 bases in between.

Notes on this clone: This could be a read error, since a much larger clone is one nucleotide away. Other DNA sequences of this sample code for an identical CDR3. V is TRBV2 and J is TRBJ1-4; no clear D gene. CDR1 is SNHLY and CDR2 is FYNNEI in the germline V gene. The CDR3 is 14 amino acids. The CDR3 spells CARQSMPDNEKLFF. The CDR3 DNA reads as TGTGCCAGACAATCAATGCCGGATAATGAAAAATTGTTTTTT.

This clone has only one observation. The rearrangement uses TRBV7-9 and TRBJ2-5; no definite D call. The CDR3 spans 14 residues. From germline, CDR1 is SEHNR and CDR2 FQNEAQ (reference sequence). The V gene lost 2 bases and the J gene lost 1 base, with 8 bases spanning the gap. CDR3 amino acids: CASSLSSSQETQYF. CDR3 coding DNA: TGTGCCAGCAGCTTATCGAGCTCCCAAGAGACCCAGTACTTC.

The chain recombines TRBV9 with TRBJ2-1; 7 bases fit TRBD2. The V gene end was trimmed by 0 bases and the J gene end by 0 bases; junction bases not matched to a gene: 3. This CDR3 contains 16 residues. Germline V lookup: CDR1 SGDLS, CDR2 YYNGEE. The CDR3 region is CASSVGGGSSYNEQFF. Written as DNA, the CDR3 is TGTGCCAGCAGCGTAGGCGGCGGGAGCTCCTACAATGAGCAGTTCTTC.

This clone was counted a single time. The gene calls are TRBV11-2 and TRBJ2-7; tentative D call: TRBD1 (6 bases). V gave up 5 bases and J gave up 0 bases, with 17 bases separating them. This CDR3 is 16 amino acids long. Germline V gene sequence: CDR1 SGHAT, CDR2 FQNNGV. This CDR3 reads CASSVGTGFLSYEQYF. CDR3 bases: TGTGCCAGCAGCGTGGGCACAGGGTTCCTCTCCTACGAGCAGTACTTC. Filled out from reference TRBV11-2 and TRBJ2-7, the complete variable domain reads EAGVAQSPRYKIIEKRQSVAFWCNPISGHATLYWYQQILGQGPKLLIQFQNNGVVDDSQLPKDRFSAERLKGVDSTLKIQPAKLEDSAVYLCASSVGTGFLSYEQYFGPGTRLTVT.

This rearrangement joins TRBV28 to TRBJ1-5; unclear D gene. The germline CDR1 and CDR2 sequences are MDHEN and SYDVKM. V was clipped by 3 bases and J by 12 bases, with 6 bases between them. The CDR3 contains 10 residues. CDR3 protein: CASSLADQHF. CDR3 bases: TGTGCCAGCAGTTTGGCAGACCAGCATTTT.

CDR3 amino acids: CASSPGTGGRYGYTF. The CDR3 bases are TGTGCCAGCAGTCCCGGGACAGGGGGACGATATGGCTACACCTTC. The chain is built from TRBV6-5 and TRBJ1-2; 11 nucleotides agree with TRBD1. Germline loops: CDR1 MNHEY, CDR2 SVGAGI. The CDR3 consists of 15 residues. Trimming cost V 5 bases and J 5 bases; bases outside gene matches: 7.

CDR3 sequence (DNA): TGTGCCAGCAGCTCGGACAGGGCTAATGAAAAACTGTTTTTT. Encoded protein: CASSSDRANEKLFF. The J gene is TRBJ1-4, the V gene TRBV7-9; 8 positions match TRBD1. The V and J ends lost 4 bases and 3 bases, in that order; junction bases with no gene match: 1. CDR1 and CDR2 from the germline V gene are SEHNR and FQNEAQ (reference sequence). This CDR3 is 14 amino acids long.

This chain connects TRBV7-2 to TRBJ2-2; 11 bases are a match to TRBD2. CDR1 and CDR2 from the germline V gene are SGHTA and FQGNSA. The junction had 6 bases not matched to a gene; V was cut back by 3 bases and J by 6 bases. This CDR3 spans 16 amino acids. The CDR3 sequence: CASSLPGTSGPGELFF. The CDR3, as DNA: TGTGCCAGCAGCTTGCCCGGGACTAGCGGCCCCGGGGAGCTGTTTTTT.

This chain connects TRBV27 to TRBJ1-2; D uncertain. Germline CDR1 and CDR2: MNHEY and SMNVEV (reference sequence). The CDR3 is 13 amino acids. V shed 4 bases and J shed 6 bases, with 12 bases lying between them. The CDR3 is CASSYQEFDGYTF. The CDR3 DNA reads TGTGCCAGCAGTTACCAGGAGTTTGATGGCTACACCTTC.

The chain uses TRBV19 and TRBJ2-1; possibly TRBD1 for D (6 bases). Between the trimmed V and J ends, which lost 6 bases and 7 bases, there was a span of 16 bases. CDR3 length: 14 amino acids. Germline CDR1 and CDR2: LNHDA and SQIVND (reference sequence). Written as DNA, the CDR3 is TGTGCCAGTAGGACACGACAGGATAGAAATGAGCAGTTCTTC. Protein product: CASRTRQDRNEQFF.

This chain joins TRBV25-1 and TRBJ2-2; 13 positions match TRBD2. The CDR3 sequence is 16 residues long. Germline CDR1 and CDR2: MGHDK and SYGVNS. V was pared by 8 bases and J by 5 bases, with 8 bases of the junction left unmatched. The chain's CDR3 is CASGLAGAKGTGELFF. The CDR3 bases are TGTGCCAGCGGACTAGCGGGGGCCAAGGGAACCGGGGAGCTGTTTTTT.

V usage is TRBV7-8 and J usage is TRBJ2-5, with 9 bases identical to TRBD1. The V and J ends lost 5 bases and 5 bases, in that order; junction bases with no gene match: 6. The germline CDR1 and CDR2 sequences are SGHVS and FQNEAQ. The CDR3 spans 14 residues. The CDR3 nucleotides are TGTGCCAGCAGCCCCACAGGGGGCACGGAGACCCAGTACTTC. Translating it yields CASSPTGGTETQYF.

The J gene is TRBJ1-1, the V gene TRBV7-8, with D possibly being TRBD1 (6 bases). Germline V gene sequence: CDR1 SGHVS, CDR2 FQNEAQ. CDR3 length: 14 amino acids. V lost 6 bases to trimming and J lost 1 base, with 12 bases between them. CDR3 region: CASSLGGRNTEAFF. Here the CDR3 DNA reads TGTGCCAGCAGTCTCGGGGGCAGGAACACTGAAGCTTTCTTT.

The V gene is TRBV19, the J gene TRBJ2-7; a weak D match, TRBD1 (6 bases). Germline CDR1 reads LNHDA; CDR2 reads SQIVND (reference sequence). With 4 bases removed from V and 4 bases from J, the gap between germline ends came to 11 bases. This CDR3 contains 13 residues. This CDR3 is CASSTKDSYEQYF. The CDR3, as DNA: TGTGCCAGTAGTACTAAGGACAGTTACGAGCAGTACTTC.

The V and J genes are TRBV2 and TRBJ1-2; tentatively, D is TRBD1 (5 bases). This CDR3 comprises 16 residues. The germline V gene has CDR1 SNHLY and CDR2 FYNNEI. The V gene lost 1 base and the J gene lost 2 bases, with 14 bases spanning the gap. The CDR3 here is CASSEVSGGANYGYTF. The CDR3 DNA sequence: TGTGCCAGCAGTGAAGTTTCGGGGGGTGCGAACTATGGCTACACCTTC. The full variable domain, its missing parts supplied by reference TRBV2 and TRBJ1-2, is EPEVTQTPSHQVTQMGQEVILRCVPISNHLYFYWYRQILGQKVEFLVSFYNNEISEKSEIFDDQFSVERPDGSNFTLKIRSTKLEDSAMYFCASSEVSGGANYGYTFGSGTRLTVV.

The genes are TRBV13 and TRBJ2-7; 10 nucleotides align to TRBD1. The trim removed 3 bases at V and 3 bases at J, leaving 2 bases unmatched. This CDR3 has 14 amino acids. Germline values: CDR1 PRHDT, CDR2 FYEKMQ (reference sequence). CDR3 residues: CASSFWTGGYEQYF. CDR3 in DNA: TGTGCCAGCAGCTTCTGGACAGGGGGCTACGAGCAGTACTTC.

This rearrangement joins TRBV6-1 to TRBJ2-7, with 7 positions matching TRBD1. V dropped 4 bases and J dropped 0; count of bases not matched to a gene: 3. The length of the CDR3 is 14 residues. CDR1 is MNHNS and CDR2 is SASEGT in the germline V gene. Here the CDR3 DNA reads TGTGCCAGCAGTGCGAGGGACAGCTCCTACGAGCAGTACTTC. It encodes CASSARDSSYEQYF.

This sequence joins TRBV6-5 and TRBJ2-5, with 10 bases fitting TRBD2. The V gene end was trimmed by 1 base and the J gene end by 5 bases; junction bases not matched to a gene: 4. Germline V gene sequence: CDR1 MNHEY, CDR2 SVGAGI. The CDR3 is made up of 15 amino acids. The CDR3 spells CASSYFIAGGETQYF. CDR3 sequence (DNA): TGTGCCAGCAGTTACTTCATAGCGGGAGGTGAGACCCAGTACTTC.

This rearrangement joins TRBV10-3 to TRBJ2-7, with 8 bases lining up with TRBD1. The V gene end was trimmed by 4 bases and the J gene end by 3 bases; junction bases not matched to a gene: 5. The CDR3 has 14 amino acids. The V gene's germline CDR1 is ENHRY and CDR2 SYGVKD. The chain's CDR3 is CAISGGQAIYEQYF. For the CDR3, the DNA is TGTGCCATCAGTGGGGGACAGGCGATCTACGAGCAGTACTTC.

The chain links TRBV5-4 to TRBJ1-2; unclear D gene. This CDR3 is 14 amino acids long. Germline CDR1 is SGHNT and CDR2 is YYREEE (reference sequence). V dropped 3 bases and J dropped 2 bases, with 11 bases sitting between them. The CDR3 DNA follows: TGTGCCAGCAGCTATGACGGCGTAAACTATGGCTACACCTTC. Its translation: CASSYDGVNYGYTF. Using reference TRBV5-4 and TRBJ1-2 for the parts outside the CDR3, the full variable domain is ETGVTQSPTHLIKTRGQQVTLRCSSQSGHNTVSWYQQALGQGPQFIFQYYREEENGRGNFPPRFSGLQFPNYSSELNVNALELDDSALYLCASSYDGVNYGYTFGSGTRLTVV.

This sequence joins TRBV7-6 and TRBJ1-1; D perhaps matches TRBD1 (5 bases). The germline V and J ends were trimmed by 1 base and 4 bases, with 13 bases remaining between them. The germline V gene has CDR1 SGHVS and CDR2 FNYEAQ. The length of the CDR3 is 15 residues. CDR3 sequence (DNA): TGTGCCAGCAGCTTAGGGGGTGGGGGTTTCACTGAAGCTTTCTTT. Its protein product is CASSLGGGGFTEAFF.

This chain joins TRBV9 and TRBJ1-1; TRBD1 matches at 8 bases. J lost 5 bases, V lost 3 bases, and 6 bases had no gene match. Germline lookup yields CDR1 SGDLS and CDR2 YYNGEE. CDR3 length equals 14 residues. CDR3 DNA: TGTGCCAGCAGCGGGGAGTACAGGGGGACTGAAGCTTTCTTT. This codes for CASSGEYRGTEAFF. The full variable domain, its missing parts supplied by reference TRBV9 and TRBJ1-1, is DSGVTQTPKHLITATGQRVTLRCSPRSGDLSVYWYQQSLDQGLQFLIQYYNGEERAKGNILERFSAQQFPDLHSELNLSSLELGDSALYFCASSGEYRGTEAFFGQGTRLTVV.